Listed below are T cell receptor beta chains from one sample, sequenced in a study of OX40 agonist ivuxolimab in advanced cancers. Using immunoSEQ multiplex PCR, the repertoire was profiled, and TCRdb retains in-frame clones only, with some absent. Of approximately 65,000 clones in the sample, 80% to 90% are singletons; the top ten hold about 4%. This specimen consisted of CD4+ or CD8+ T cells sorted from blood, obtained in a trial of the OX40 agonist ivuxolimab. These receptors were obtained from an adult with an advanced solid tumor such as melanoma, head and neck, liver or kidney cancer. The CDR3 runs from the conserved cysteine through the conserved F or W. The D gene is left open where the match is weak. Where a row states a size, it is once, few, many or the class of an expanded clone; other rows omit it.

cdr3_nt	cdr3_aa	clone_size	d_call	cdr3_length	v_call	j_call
TGCGCCAGCAGCCCCCTAACTAGTTCCAATGAGCAGTTCTTC	CASSPLTSSNEQFF	once	NA	14	TRBV5-1	TRBJ2-1
TGTGCCAGCAGCCCCAGACTAGCGGGAGGATCGAGCGAGCAGTACTTC	CASSPRLAGGSSEQYF	NA	TRBD2	16	TRBV7-2	TRBJ2-7
TGTGCCAGCAGCTTAGGGGACAAACCCTACGAGCAGTACTTC	CASSLGDKPYEQYF	NA	NA	14	TRBV7-2	TRBJ2-7
TGTGCCAGCTCTCCTACTAGCGGGGAGGATACGCAGTATTTT	CASSPTSGEDTQYF	NA	TRBD2	14	TRBV18	TRBJ2-3
TGTGCCAGCAGCCTGGTCGGACAAGAGACCCAGTACTTC	CASSLVGQETQYF	NA	NA	13	TRBV28	TRBJ2-5
TGTGCCAGCAGCTTTGGGACAGTAAACTACGAGCAGTACTTC	CASSFGTVNYEQYF	NA	TRBD1	14	TRBV11-2	TRBJ2-7
TGTGCCAGCACCCCTTCTTGGCGGGGCGAGCAGTACTTC	CASTPSWRGEQYF	NA	NA	13	TRBV5-6	TRBJ2-7
TGTGCCACCAGCAGAGAGACAGTGGATGAAAAACTGTTTTTT	CATSRETVDEKLFF	NA	NA	14	TRBV15	TRBJ1-4
TGTGCCAGCAGCTTATCAGGGGCCAACAGAAAAAACATTCAGTACTTC	CASSLSGANRKNIQYF	NA	NA	16	TRBV5-5	TRBJ2-4
TGTGCCAGCACCTCGGGACAGAATCAGCCCCAGCATTTT	CASTSGQNQPQHF	NA	TRBD1	13	TRBV27	TRBJ1-5
TGTGCCAGCAGTTTAAGACTGGGGGAGACCCAGTACTTC	CASSLRLGETQYF	once	NA	13	TRBV27	TRBJ2-5
TGTGCCAGCTCAGCTAGCGGGTACTGGCCCGGGGAGCTGTTTTTT	CASSASGYWPGELFF	few	TRBD2	15	TRBV18	TRBJ2-2
TGTGCCAGCAGCTTAAGGGAGGCAGGGTACACTGAAGCTTTCTTT	CASSLREAGYTEAFF	NA	NA	15	TRBV7-8	TRBJ1-1
TGTGCCAGCAGTTATGTGGCGGGAGCGGGGAATGAGCAGTTCTTC	CASSYVAGAGNEQFF	NA	TRBD2	15	TRBV6-5	TRBJ2-1
TGTGCCAGCAGTTACAGGGTAGGCACTGAAGCTTTCTTT	CASSYRVGTEAFF	NA	NA	13	TRBV6-5	TRBJ1-1
TGTGCCAGCAATACTTCCCTCAGGGGACGGAAGAACACTGAAGCTTTCTTT	CASNTSLRGRKNTEAFF	once	NA	17	TRBV27	TRBJ1-1
TGTGCCAGCAGTGAGGACAGGGACACAGATACGCAGTATTTT	CASSEDRDTDTQYF	once	TRBD1	14	TRBV6-4	TRBJ2-3
TGTGCCAGTAGTCTCGGACAGGGGAATCAGCCCCAGCATTTT	CASSLGQGNQPQHF	NA	TRBD1	14	TRBV19	TRBJ1-5
TGTGCCAGCAGCCCTTATGAGGGCCGCGCTTTCTTT	CASSPYEGRAFF	few	NA	12	TRBV9	TRBJ1-1
TGTGCCAGCTCACCGGTGGACAGGGGTAACACTGAAGCTTTCTTT	CASSPVDRGNTEAFF	few	TRBD1	15	TRBV18	TRBJ1-1
TGTGCCAGCAGCTTAGTTCAGAACACTGAAGCTTTCTTT	CASSLVQNTEAFF	few	NA	13	TRBV7-9	TRBJ1-1
TGTGCCAGCAGTGAACCGCAGGGGCGAAGGGAGCAGTACTTC	CASSEPQGRREQYF	NA	NA	14	TRBV2	TRBJ2-7
TGTGCCAGCACCCGACTAGAGGGGAATGAGCAGTTCTTC	CASTRLEGNEQFF	once	NA	13	TRBV6-6	TRBJ2-1
TGTGCCAGCAGTTACTCTGGGCTGGACTCCTACGAGCAGTACTTC	CASSYSGLDSYEQYF	NA	NA	15	TRBV6-6	TRBJ2-7